Presented here are 28 T cell receptor beta chains from one specimen sequenced in a study of cytomegalovirus exposure and HLA in healthy donors. The study ran its PCR with 60 Vbeta and 13 Jbeta primers. Measured with immunoSEQ multiplex PCR; TCRdb has only the in-frame clones, and not every one. The data show 95,000 to 100,000 clones, roughly four fifths seen once. The sequencing input was PBMCs. These receptor sequences come from a female donor in good health and CMV-seronegative.

The rearrangement joins TRBV11-3 to TRBJ2-6; 7 bases map to TRBD2. The CDR3 contains 18 residues. The germline V gene has CDR1 SGHNT and CDR2 YENEEA. The V gene end was trimmed by 0 bases and the J gene end by 0 bases; junction bases not matched to a gene: 5. CDR3 DNA: TGTGCCAGCAGCTTAGAAGCGGGGCCTCACTCTGGGGCCAACGTCCTGACTTTC. It is translated as CASSLEAGPHSGANVLTF. Variable domain in full (rest from reference TRBV11-3 and TRBJ2-6): EAGVVQSPRYKIIEKKQPVAFWCNPISGHNTLYWYLQNLGQGPELLIRYENEEAVDDSQLPKDRFSAERLKGVDSTLKIQPAELGDSAVYLCASSLEAGPHSGANVLTFGAGSRLTVL.

Here the CDR3 DNA reads TGCGCCAGCAGCTTGGGGCACACCAATCAGCCCCAGCATTTT. This translates into CASSLGHTNQPQHF. The chain joins TRBV5-1 to TRBJ1-5, with no clear D. Germline CDR1 reads SGHRS; CDR2 reads YFSETQ. Trimming took 0 bases from V and 3 from J, leaving 7 bases between them. CDR3 length equals 14 residues.

This chain connects TRBV4-1 to TRBJ2-5; 10 positions agree with TRBD2. The J call may be in error: the DNA end matches TRBJ2-7 better. The germline CDR1 and CDR2 sequences are MGHRA and YSYEKL. The CDR3 is 15 amino acids. CDR3 protein: CASSKGQRGGREQYF. The DNA of the CDR3 is TGCGCCAGCAGTAAAGGGCAGCGGGGGGGCCGCGAGCAGTACTTC.

The chain has TRBV5-4 and TRBJ2-1, with D perhaps matching TRBD1 (6 bases). V was clipped by 5 bases and J by 4 bases, with 16 bases between them. The CDR3 covers 15 residues. Germline assignment: CDR1 SGHNT and CDR2 YYREEE (reference sequence). The CDR3 DNA is TGTGCCAGCAGTTCTCGGGACACCCTGTACAATGAGCAGTTCTTC. It yields the protein CASSSRDTLYNEQFF.

J is TRBJ2-1 and V is TRBV29-1; 8 positions match TRBD1. The CDR3 has 13 amino acids. The junction had 5 bases not matched to a gene; V was cut back by 4 bases and J by 6 bases. Germline assignment: CDR1 SQVTM and CDR2 ANQGSEA. Here the CDR3 reads CSVGQGAFNEQFF. In DNA form, the CDR3 reads TGCAGCGTTGGTCAGGGGGCGTTCAATGAGCAGTTCTTC.

This chain links TRBV6-1 with TRBJ1-2; D is possibly TRBD1 (6 bases). V was clipped by 5 bases and J by 10 bases, with 23 bases between them. The CDR3 length is 15 residues. Germline V gene sequence: CDR1 MNHNS, CDR2 SASEGT. The CDR3 loop is CASSSGNRVLFDYTF. In DNA, the CDR3 is TGTGCCAGCAGTAGCGGGAACAGGGTACTCTTCGACTACACCTTC.

The V gene is TRBV9, the J gene TRBJ2-5; a weak D match, TRBD1 (6 bases). Germline V gene lookup returns CDR1 SGDLS and CDR2 YYNGEE. V lost 9 bases, J lost 4 bases, and 13 bases lay in between. There are 12 residues in the CDR3. For the CDR3, the DNA is TGTGCCATACAGGGTCCCCTAGAGACCCAGTACTTC. It codes for CAIQGPLETQYF.

The chain recombines TRBV7-3 with TRBJ1-6; a weak D match, TRBD1 (6 bases). The CDR3 extends over 21 amino acids. Trimming took off 7 bases at V and 6 bases at J, with 34 bases between the two ends. CDR1 is SGHTA and CDR2 is FQGTGA in the germline V gene. This CDR3 is CASTVQTTGMKVDPGNSPLHF. CDR3 nucleotides: TGTGCCAGCACCGTTCAGACCACAGGGATGAAGGTCGACCCTGGTAATTCACCCCTCCACTTT.

Only a few counts were recorded for this clone. The chain recombines TRBV5-1 with TRBJ1-2, with a possible D match to TRBD1 (5 bases). V gave up 4 bases and J gave up 5 bases, with 12 bases separating them. This CDR3 has 13 amino acids. Germline CDR1 reads SGHRS; CDR2 reads YFSETQ. In DNA form, the CDR3 reads TGCGCCAGCAGCCAACAGGAGATTTATGGCTACACCTTC. Translating it yields CASSQQEIYGYTF.

This chain links TRBV6-1 with TRBJ1-2, with TRBD1 matching over 9 bases. J gave up 6 bases and V 6 bases, and 11 bases lay outside the gene matches. CDR1 MNHNS and CDR2 SASEGT come from the germline V gene. The CDR3 has 15 residues. The CDR3 region is CASRDRDREVDGYTF. Here the CDR3 DNA reads TGTGCCAGCAGAGACCGGGACAGGGAAGTGGATGGCTACACCTTC.

V usage is TRBV29-1 and J usage is TRBJ1-6, with 7 positions matching TRBD1. Germline trimming cut 6 bases from V and 5 bases from J; bases unmatched to any gene: 1. This CDR3 has 12 amino acids. The germline V gene encodes CDR1 SQVTM and CDR2 ANQGSEA. The CDR3 loop reads CSVGTDNSPLHF. The CDR3 DNA reads TGCAGCGTGGGGACAGATAATTCACCCCTCCACTTT.

V and J are TRBV5-1 and TRBJ1-2; D ambiguous. Germline CDR1 and CDR2: SGHRS and YFSETQ. This CDR3 spans 14 amino acids. V lost 1 base, J lost 4 bases, and 11 bases lay in between. In nucleotides, the CDR3 is TGCGCCAGCAGCTTGAGTGCGGTCCTCTATGGCTACACCTTC. It encodes CASSLSAVLYGYTF.

The chain recombines TRBV18 with TRBJ1-2; possible D gene TRBD1, 5 bases. The V end was cut by 3 bases, the J end by 4 bases, with 9 bases between. This CDR3 has 13 amino acids. Germline-derived CDR1 and CDR2 are KGHSH and LQKENI. The CDR3 here is CASSPDKSYGYTF. CDR3 nucleotides: TGTGCCAGCTCACCGGACAAGAGCTATGGCTACACCTTC.

This clone was seen only once. J is TRBJ1-5 and V is TRBV28; D not certain. Germline lookup yields CDR1 MDHEN and CDR2 SYDVKM. Trimming removed 6 bases at V and 5 bases at J, with 14 bases between. There are 14 residues in the CDR3. The CDR3 nucleotides read TGTGCCAGCAGGGCCACTCGGGAGTATCAGCCCCAGCATTTT. It is translated as CASRATREYQPQHF.

The rearrangement links TRBV6-1 to TRBJ1-2, with 7 bases aligning to TRBD1. The V and J ends lost 5 bases and 4 bases, in that order; junction bases with no gene match: 4. CDR1 and CDR2 (germline): MNHNS, SASEGT. The length of the CDR3 is 13 residues. CDR3: CASSKDRAYGYTF. CDR3 nucleotide sequence: TGTGCCAGCAGTAAAGACAGGGCCTATGGCTACACCTTC.

The genes are TRBV28 and TRBJ2-7; 9 bases are a match to TRBD2. J was trimmed by 9 bases and V by 2 bases; bases with no gene match: 11. CDR3 length: 15 amino acids. Germline assignment: CDR1 MDHEN and CDR2 SYDVKM. CDR3 in amino acids: CASSLAAAGGPVQYF. CDR3 DNA: TGTGCCAGCAGTTTAGCCGCAGCGGGAGGACCGGTGCAGTACTTC.

This chain links TRBV19 with TRBJ1-5, with D perhaps TRBD1 (6 bases). The CDR3 is 15 residues long. The germline CDR1 and CDR2 sequences are LNHDA and SQIVND (reference sequence). V was trimmed by 5 bases and J by 4 bases, leaving 15 bases between them. The CDR3 DNA reads as TGTGCCAGTAGTCGTAGAGACACAGGGAATCAGCCCCAGCATTTT. Residues: CASSRRDTGNQPQHF.

The chain uses TRBV30 and TRBJ1-5; TRBD1 matches 8 bases. The ends lost 2 bases at V and 0 bases at J; junction bases unmatched: 12. Germline values: CDR1 GTSNPN, CDR2 SVGIG (reference sequence). The CDR3 spans 18 residues. CDR3 DNA sequence: TGTGCCTGGAGTCCAGACAGGGGAAACCTTTTTAGCAATCAGCCCCAGCATTTT. Its protein is CAWSPDRGNLFSNQPQHF.

This clone was detected only a few times. V usage is TRBV10-2 and J usage is TRBJ2-7; no clear D. Germline CDR1 WSHSY, CDR2 SAAADI. The CDR3 consists of 12 residues. V shed 4 bases and J shed 12 bases, with 16 bases lying between them. The CDR3 here is CASSVENDPRYF. In nucleotides, the CDR3 is TGCGCCAGCAGTGTGGAGAACGACCCCCGGTACTTC.

The V call is TRBV14, the J call TRBJ2-7, with D uncertain. Trimming shortened V by 4 bases and J by 3 bases, and 4 bases separated the two germline ends. CDR1 SGHDN and CDR2 FVKESK come from the germline V gene. The length of the CDR3 is 11 residues. CDR3 loop: CASSLSYEQYF. The CDR3 DNA is TGTGCCAGCAGCCTCAGCTACGAGCAGTACTTC.

The rearrangement joins TRBV6-4 to TRBJ2-5, with TRBD2 matching over 12 bases. V trimming: 10 bases; J trimming: 2 bases; junction bases outside the gene matches: 17. The V gene's germline CDR1 is MRHNA and CDR2 SNTAGT. This CDR3 has 18 residues. CDR3 in amino acids: CATTLVTSGGPLQETQYF. Here the CDR3 DNA reads TGTGCCACAACCTTGGTTACTAGCGGGGGGCCGTTACAAGAGACCCAGTACTTC.

The count of this clone is one. This sequence joins TRBV7-3 and TRBJ1-5, with D maybe TRBD1 (6 bases). The CDR3 spans 14 residues. The V end was cut by 5 bases, the J end by 2 bases, with 10 bases between. The germline gives CDR1 SGHTA, CDR2 FQGTGA. CDR3: CASSRQVRNQPQHF. In nucleotides, the CDR3 is TGTGCCAGCAGCAGACAGGTCCGCAATCAGCCCCAGCATTTT.

This chain uses TRBV19 with TRBJ2-1; the match to TRBD2 covers 7 bases. The CDR3 extends over 16 amino acids. Germline CDR1 LNHDA, CDR2 SQIVND (reference sequence). Trimming removed 7 bases from V and 7 bases from J; junction bases left unmatched: 16. The CDR3 region is CASTWREGLGVNEQFF. Here the CDR3 DNA reads TGTGCCAGTACCTGGAGGGAGGGTTTGGGTGTAAATGAGCAGTTCTTC.

The rearrangement joins TRBV19 to TRBJ2-1; 13 positions match TRBD2. Losses at the gene ends were 4 bases for V and 3 bases for J; bases not matched to a gene: 0. The CDR3 is made up of 15 amino acids. The germline gives CDR1 LNHDA, CDR2 SQIVND (reference sequence). Here the CDR3 DNA reads TGTGCCAGTAGTAGGACTAGCGGGGGCTACAATGAGCAGTTCTTC. Protein product: CASSRTSGGYNEQFF.

This clone was recorded only once. J is TRBJ2-4 and V is TRBV6-5; 7 bases agree with TRBD2. The V and J ends lost 0 bases and 3 bases, in that order; junction bases with no gene match: 5. The CDR3 is 16 amino acids. Germline lookup yields CDR1 MNHEY and CDR2 SVGAGI. The CDR3 DNA follows: TGTGCCAGCAGTTACTCGGGGGGGGGAGGCAAAAACATTCAGTACTTC. Encoded protein: CASSYSGGGGKNIQYF.

This clone was counted a single time. The chain has TRBV2 and TRBJ2-7, with 8 bases that match TRBD1. Germline CDR1 and CDR2: SNHLY and FYNNEI. CDR3 size: 14 residues. The ends lost 7 bases at V and 0 bases at J; junction bases unmatched: 5. The CDR3 protein is CASTRDRHSYEQYF. The CDR3 DNA sequence: TGTGCCAGCACCCGGGACAGGCACTCCTACGAGCAGTACTTC. The variable domain in full, with the rest retrieved from reference TRBV2 and TRBJ2-7, is EPEVTQTPSHQVTQMGQEVILRCVPISNHLYFYWYRQILGQKVEFLVSFYNNEISEKSEIFDDQFSVERPDGSNFTLKIRSTKLEDSAMYFCASTRDRHSYEQYFGPGTRLTVT.

The chain employs TRBV28 and TRBJ1-5; 7 bases fit TRBD1. With 10 bases clipped from V and 5 bases from J, the junction kept 11 bases outside the gene matches. From germline, CDR1 is MDHEN and CDR2 SYDVKM. The CDR3 spans 14 residues. Here the CDR3 DNA reads TGTGCCACCCATGGGGACAGTTCTTATCAGCCCCAGCATTTT. Encoded protein: CATHGDSSYQPQHF.

This clone was found once. The rearrangement uses TRBV7-6 and TRBJ1-2; 7 bases are a match to TRBD1. This CDR3 comprises 19 residues. From germline, CDR1 is SGHVS and CDR2 FNYEAQ. V lost 3 bases to trimming and J lost 3 bases; unmatched junction nucleotides: 19. In nucleotides, the CDR3 is TGTGCCAGCAGCTTGGCCCCGGGACAGCGCTCCCCAACCCACTATGGCTACACCTTC. Translated: CASSLAPGQRSPTHYGYTF.